This paragraph reports one T cell receptor (beta chain). This specimen belongs to a study of T cell responses to AZD1222 COVID-19 vaccine. The protocol was immunoSEQ multiplex PCR, while the TCRdb copy is restricted to in-frame clones and leaves out a portion. The sample lists about 73,000 clones, roughly nine tenths seen once, with roughly a tenth in the top ten. CDR1 is MDHEN and CDR2 is SYDVKM in the germline V gene. Losses at the gene ends were 5 bases for V and 2 bases for J; bases not matched to a gene: 3. The CDR3 is 14 residues long. V is TRBV28 and J is TRBJ1-3; TRBD1 agrees at 7 bases. This specimen consisted of peripheral blood, obtained 28 days after the second AZD1222 dose. The receptor comes from an adult who received the AZD1222 COVID-19 vaccine. For the CDR3, the DNA is TGTGCCAGCAGTCCAGGGACAGCTGGAAACACCATATATTTT. Its protein is CASSPGTAGNTIYF.